The 28 T cell receptor beta chains listed next were all sequenced from one sample in a study of shared clonotypes between healthy human individuals. Some clones are missing from TCRdb's copy, which holds only in-frame ones; the method was immunoSEQ multiplex PCR. The repertoire holds 650,000 to 750,000 clones, with approximately 79% as singletons. Sequencing was performed on memory CD4+ T cells sorted from blood. Subset given: CD45RA-negative fraction. These receptors originate from a woman aged 25 to 45 in good health.

J is TRBJ2-1 and V is TRBV7-8; D ambiguous. The V end was cut by 3 bases, the J end by 6 bases, with 12 bases between. The CDR3 is 14 amino acids. The germline V gene encodes CDR1 SGHVS and CDR2 FQNEAQ. CDR3 sequence: CASSLVAYANEQFF. The CDR3 DNA follows: TGTGCCAGCAGCTTGGTGGCTTATGCCAATGAGCAGTTCTTC.

The genes are TRBV28 and TRBJ1-1; D is perhaps TRBD1 (6 bases). This CDR3 has 11 residues. Germline CDR1 is MDHEN and CDR2 is SYDVKM. V lost 5 bases to trimming and J lost 10 bases, with 11 bases between them. The CDR3 DNA reads TGTGCCAGCAGTATACAGGGTAGAGCTTTCTTT. It encodes CASSIQGRAFF.

The V gene is TRBV10-3, the J gene TRBJ2-7, with 11 bases identical to TRBD2. The CDR3 has 14 residues. CDR1 ENHRY and CDR2 SYGVKD come from the germline V gene. J was trimmed by 5 bases and V by 4 bases; bases with no gene match: 4. The chain's CDR3 is CAISVAGGVDEQYF. In DNA form, the CDR3 reads TGTGCCATCAGTGTAGCGGGAGGGGTGGACGAGCAGTACTTC.

This clone was observed once. V gene TRBV11-2 combines with J gene TRBJ1-4; 9 positions agree with TRBD1. V gave up 5 bases and J gave up 7 bases; unmatched junction bases: 8. Germline CDR1 SGHAT, CDR2 FQNNGV. This CDR3 has 15 amino acids. The CDR3 DNA sequence: TGTGCCAGCAGCATGAACAGGGGGCGGTTTGAAAAACTGTTTTTT. Protein: CASSMNRGRFEKLFF.

This clone was counted a few times. J is TRBJ2-1 and V is TRBV7-8; possibly TRBD1 for D (6 bases). This CDR3 is 15 amino acids long. Per germline, CDR1 SGHVS and CDR2 FQNEAQ. Trimming removed 2 bases at V and 5 bases at J, with 13 bases between. Written as DNA, the CDR3 is TGTGCCAGCAGCTTAACAGGGTGGAAAAACAATGAGCAGTTCTTC. Translating gives CASSLTGWKNNEQFF.

The V call is TRBV10-1, the J call TRBJ2-3; D gene unclear. V was pared by 6 bases and J by 4 bases, with 11 bases between. This CDR3 region has 13 residues. Germline V lookup: CDR1 WNHNN, CDR2 SYGVQD (reference sequence). CDR3 sequence: CASRAVGSDTQYF. The CDR3 nucleotides read TGCGCCAGCAGGGCCGTGGGATCAGATACGCAGTATTTT.

The rearrangement uses TRBV30 and TRBJ2-3, with TRBD2 matching 10 bases. The length of the CDR3 is 15 residues. With 1 base clipped from V and 2 bases from J, the junction kept 3 bases outside the gene matches. Germline V gene sequence: CDR1 GTSNPN, CDR2 SVGIG (reference sequence). The CDR3 DNA sequence: TGTGCCTGGAGTGCCGGACTAGCGGCCACAGATACGCAGTATTTT. Translating it yields CAWSAGLAATDTQYF.

The rearrangement uses TRBV5-6 and TRBJ2-7; TRBD1 matches 11 bases. Germline V gives CDR1 SGHDT, CDR2 YYEEEE. J lost 6 bases, V lost 3 bases, and 5 bases had no gene match. The CDR3 consists of 14 residues. CDR3 coding DNA: TGTGCCAGCAGCTGGGCGGGACAGGGGGTCGAGCAGTACTTC. This encodes CASSWAGQGVEQYF. Filled out from reference TRBV5-6 and TRBJ2-7, the complete variable domain reads DAGVTQSPTHLIKTRGQQVTLRCSPKSGHDTVSWYQQALGQGPQFIFQYYEEEERQRGNFPDRFSGHQFPNYSSELNVNALLLGDSALYLCASSWAGQGVEQYFGPGTRLTVT.

The rearrangement uses TRBV6-6 and TRBJ2-1, with 9 bases that match TRBD2. Losses at the gene ends were 6 bases for V and 9 bases for J; bases not matched to a gene: 12. The CDR3 covers 15 residues. Per the germline V gene, CDR1 is MNHNY and CDR2 is SVGAGI (reference sequence). The CDR3 sequence: CASREGGRAGGEQFF. The DNA for the CDR3 is TGTGCCAGCAGGGAAGGCGGGAGGGCCGGAGGTGAGCAGTTCTTC.

The chain combines TRBV29-1 with TRBJ2-4; D gene uncertain. Germline CDR1 SQVTM, CDR2 ANQGSEA. The CDR3 has 11 residues. The V end was cut by 5 bases, the J end by 5 bases, with 7 bases between. Here the CDR3 reads CSVSPENIQYF. CDR3 DNA sequence: TGCAGCGTTAGTCCGGAAAACATTCAGTACTTC.

CDR3 protein: CASSISQGRNTEAFF. The CDR3 DNA is TGTGCCAGCAGCATCTCGCAGGGTAGAAACACTGAAGCTTTCTTT. The V gene is TRBV11-2, the J gene TRBJ1-1; D is perhaps TRBD1 (5 bases). There are 15 residues in the CDR3. Trimming took off 5 bases at V and 2 bases at J, with 15 bases between the two ends. Germline CDR1 and CDR2: SGHAT and FQNNGV.

The rearrangement links TRBV28 to TRBJ1-1; the D is unclear. The CDR3 runs 12 residues. V was pared by 3 bases and J by 5 bases, with 7 bases between. CDR1 is MDHEN and CDR2 is SYDVKM in the germline V gene. CDR3 protein: CASSFRGTEAFF. In DNA, the CDR3 is TGTGCCAGCAGTTTTCGTGGGACTGAAGCTTTCTTT.

The chain recombines TRBV4-2 with TRBJ1-3, with D possibly being TRBD1 (6 bases). The CDR3 is 15 residues long. V was pared by 4 bases and J by 0 bases, with 10 bases between. Germline loops: CDR1 LGHNA, CDR2 YNFKEQ. The CDR3 region has the DNA TGTGCCAGCAGCCCTTCGGACAGCTCTGGAAACACCATATATTTT. It yields the protein CASSPSDSSGNTIYF.

The V call is TRBV6-5, the J call TRBJ1-1; D gene uncertain. This CDR3 spans 14 amino acids. V lost 0 bases, J lost 9 bases, and 14 bases lay in between. The germline CDR1 and CDR2 sequences are MNHEY and SVGAGI. Here the CDR3 reads CASSYSFEPRQAFF. The CDR3 DNA sequence: TGTGCCAGCAGTTACTCTTTTGAACCGCGACAAGCTTTCTTT.

This clone was seen at least ten times. The rearrangement uses TRBV7-8 and TRBJ1-3, with unresolved D. V lost 4 bases, J lost 0 bases, and 7 bases lay in between. Germline CDR1 and CDR2: SGHVS and FQNEAQ. This CDR3 spans 14 amino acids. CDR3 residues: CASSWAVSGNTIYF. The CDR3 coding sequence is TGTGCCAGCAGCTGGGCAGTCTCTGGAAACACCATATATTTT.

This clone was detected a few times. The chain carries TRBV28 and TRBJ1-1, with D perhaps matching TRBD1 (5 bases). CDR3 length: 14 residues. Germline CDR1 is MDHEN and CDR2 is SYDVKM. V was cut by 7 bases and J by 2 bases, with 14 bases left in between. CDR3 nucleotide sequence: TGTGCCAGCATCATAGGGCAGGGCAACACTGAAGCTTTCTTT. Translating it yields CASIIGQGNTEAFF.

This clone appeared a few times. V is TRBV7-8 and J is TRBJ2-2; 8 bases match TRBD1. V was pared by 2 bases and J by 7 bases, with 6 bases of the junction left unmatched. This CDR3 comprises 15 residues. Germline V gives CDR1 SGHVS, CDR2 FQNEAQ. The CDR3 here is CASSLWDRKLGELFF. The CDR3 DNA reads TGTGCCAGCAGCTTATGGGACAGGAAACTCGGGGAGCTGTTTTTT.

The chain combines TRBV25-1 with TRBJ2-2; tentatively, D is TRBD2 (6 bases). V gave up 4 bases and J gave up 4 bases, with 10 bases separating them. The CDR3 runs to 14 residues. In germline, CDR1 is MGHDK, CDR2 SYGVNS. Here the CDR3 reads CASSGFGGTGELFF. CDR3 DNA sequence: TGTGCCAGCAGTGGGTTCGGGGGCACCGGGGAGCTGTTTTTT.

This clone was recorded a few times. The chain uses TRBV27 and TRBJ1-2; D uncertain. CDR1 MNHEY and CDR2 SMNVEV come from the germline V gene (reference sequence). Trimming left V 5 bases short and J 0 bases short, with 13 bases between. The CDR3 extends over 15 amino acids. This CDR3 is CASSNRYHTNYGYTF. CDR3 nucleotides: TGTGCCAGCAGTAACCGTTACCATACTAACTATGGCTACACCTTC.

This clone was recorded only once. The chain has TRBV11-2 and TRBJ1-2, with a possible D match to TRBD1 (6 bases). Germline V gives CDR1 SGHAT, CDR2 FQNNGV. Trimming took off 5 bases at V and 8 bases at J, with 12 bases between the two ends. This CDR3 region has 12 residues. The CDR3 spells CASSLEGDGYTF. CDR3 nucleotides: TGTGCCAGCAGCCTCGAGGGGGACGGCTACACCTTC. The whole variable domain, filled in from reference TRBV11-2 and TRBJ1-2, reads EAGVAQSPRYKIIEKRQSVAFWCNPISGHATLYWYQQILGQGPKLLIQFQNNGVVDDSQLPKDRFSAERLKGVDSTLKIQPAKLEDSAVYLCASSLEGDGYTFGSGTRLTVV.

The sample holds one count of this clone. This chain uses TRBV28 with TRBJ2-7; TRBD2 might be the D (5 bases). Germline V gene lookup returns CDR1 MDHEN and CDR2 SYDVKM. V lost 5 bases and J 4 bases, leaving 12 bases between the germline ends. The CDR3 is made up of 13 amino acids. CDR3 in DNA: TGTGCCAGCAGTCTCCTATCGGGGTACGAGCAGTACTTC. Translation: CASSLLSGYEQYF.

The chain has TRBV28 and TRBJ2-1; unclear D gene. The ends were cut back, 3 bases at V and 10 bases at J, with 10 bases in the middle. CDR1 is MDHEN, CDR2 SYDVKM, per germline. CDR3 length: 12 residues. CDR3: CASSLRGYEQFF. CDR3 DNA sequence: TGTGCCAGCAGTTTGAGAGGATACGAGCAGTTCTTC.

The CDR3 here is CSVRVVKAHEQYF. In DNA, the CDR3 is TGCAGCGTTCGTGTAGTCAAGGCCCACGAGCAGTACTTC. V is TRBV29-1 and J is TRBJ2-5; D is ambiguous. With the DNA end fitting TRBJ2-7 better, the J assignment may be wrong. Germline assignment: CDR1 SQVTM and CDR2 ANQGSEA. This CDR3 contains 13 residues.

Comment on this clone: One end of the junction varies from germline; a read error may be responsible. The chain is built from TRBV28 and TRBJ1-2; 10 bases are shared with TRBD1. This CDR3 has 16 residues. The germline V gene encodes CDR1 MDHEN and CDR2 SYDVKM. The DNA for the CDR3 is TGTGCCAGCAGCCGACAGGGGGCCCCAGTGGAGGGATGGCTGGCCTTC. This encodes CASSRQGAPVEGWLAF.

This rearrangement joins TRBV19 to TRBJ2-7, with TRBD2 matching over 12 bases. Germline assignment: CDR1 LNHDA and CDR2 SQIVND (reference sequence). This CDR3 contains 13 residues. V lost 4 bases to trimming and J lost 8 bases; unmatched junction nucleotides: 3. CDR3 DNA: TGTGCCAGTAGTACCGGACTAGCGGGACAGCAGTACTTC. It encodes CASSTGLAGQQYF. Variable domain in full (rest from reference TRBV19 and TRBJ2-7): DGGITQSPKYLFRKEGQNVTLSCEQNLNHDAMYWYRQDPGQGLRLIYYSQIVNDFQKGDIAEGYSVSREKKESFPLTVTSAQKNPTAFYLCASSTGLAGQQYFGPGTRLTVT.

CDR3 sequence: CASSFGGVSEKLFF. The CDR3 DNA sequence: TGCGCCAGCAGCTTTGGGGGGGTCAGTGAAAAACTGTTTTTT. The rearrangement uses TRBV5-1 and TRBJ1-4; tentative D call: TRBD1 (5 bases). The CDR3 is 14 amino acids. CDR1 and CDR2 from the germline V gene are SGHRS and YFSETQ. V was shortened by 2 bases and J by 7 bases, with 12 bases between the two germline ends.

In regard to this clone: Other nucleotide sequences in the sample specify the same CDR3. The chain combines TRBV5-1 with TRBJ2-3; D may be TRBD2 (5 bases). The CDR3 spans 13 residues. V gave up 5 bases and J gave up 0 bases, with 7 bases separating them. Germline values: CDR1 SGHRS, CDR2 YFSETQ. CDR3 loop: CASSSGSTDTQYF. The CDR3 DNA is TGCGCCAGCAGTTCGGGGAGCACAGATACGCAGTATTTT.

This clone was counted a few times. The V call is TRBV28, the J call TRBJ2-3, with 10 positions matching TRBD2. Per germline, CDR1 MDHEN and CDR2 SYDVKM. The CDR3 contains 16 residues. With 3 bases clipped from V and 4 bases from J, the junction kept 7 bases outside the gene matches. CDR3 sequence reads: CASSLWLAGVADTQYF. In DNA, the CDR3 is TGTGCCAGCAGTTTGTGGCTAGCGGGAGTGGCAGATACGCAGTATTTT.